Listed below are T cell receptor beta chains from one sample, sequenced in a study of graft-versus-host responses after intestinal transplantation. The antigens for these receptors are not known. Assay: immunoSEQ multiplex PCR; the TCRdb copy retains only in-frame clones and omits some. The table includes over 80,000 clones, roughly nine tenths detected once. Specimen: unstimulated CD4+ T cells sorted from spleen or lymph node cells, collected before transplant. The receptors shown here come from a human donor who was the organ donor for an intestinal transplant. CDR3s include the opening cysteine and the closing phenylalanine or tryptophan. A D gene is named only where the DNA matches it firmly. Clone size is shown for a subset of rows, as once, few, many or a class of expanded clone.

J gene | D gene | V gene | clone size | CDR3 DNA | CDR3 protein
TRBJ2-7 | TRBD2 | TRBV7-2 | - | TGTGCCAGCAGCCGTCTAGCGGGAGGGGGGTGGTACGAGCAGTACTTC | CASSRLAGGGWYEQYF
TRBJ2-1 | - | TRBV20-1 | - | TGCAGTGCGAGCGGCCGCAATGAGCAGTTCTTC | CSASGRNEQFF
TRBJ1-2 | TRBD1 | TRBV11-2 | - | TGTGCCAGCAGCACCGAGGGACAGGGGTTATTCGGCTACACCTTC | CASSTEGQGLFGYTF
TRBJ2-7 | - | TRBV7-2 | - | TGTGCCAGCAGCTTAACTAGCTACGAGCAGTACTTC | CASSLTSYEQYF
TRBJ1-1 | - | TRBV4-2 | - | TGTGCCAGCAGCCAAGTACTACAGGGCACTGAAGCTTTCTTT | CASSQVLQGTEAFF
TRBJ2-5 | TRBD2 | TRBV27 | - | TGTGCCAGCAGTTTAGCCCCTACCACTAGCGGGGGGGGAGGGACCCAGTACTTC | CASSLAPTTSGGGGTQYF
TRBJ2-7 | TRBD1 | TRBV4-3 | - | TGCGCCAGCAGCCAAGACCGGACAGGGATCTACGAGCAGTACTTC | CASSQDRTGIYEQYF
TRBJ2-7 | TRBD1 | TRBV5-1 | - | TGCGCCAGCGCTCGGACAGGGACCTACGAGCAGTACTTC | CASARTGTYEQYF
TRBJ1-2 | - | TRBV18 | - | TGTGCCAGCTCACCACAGGGGAACTATGGCTACACCTTC | CASSPQGNYGYTF
TRBJ2-7 | TRBD1 | TRBV2 | - | TGTGCCAGCATTATTAGTTCCAGGGGGCGCATGGGCGAGCAGTACTTC | CASIISSRGRMGEQYF
TRBJ2-6 | - | TRBV5-1 | - | TGCGCCAGCAGCTTTACCCAGGGTAGCTCTGGGGCCAACGTCCTGACTTTC | CASSFTQGSSGANVLTF
TRBJ1-3 | TRBD1 | TRBV18 | - | TGTGCCAGCTCACCAGGACAGGGCTCTGGAAACACCATATATTTT | CASSPGQGSGNTIYF
TRBJ2-2 | - | TRBV13 | - | TGTGCCAGCAGCTGGGGGAGGTCCGGGGAGCTGTTTTTT | CASSWGRSGELFF
TRBJ2-2 | - | TRBV6-1 | - | TGTGCCAGCAGTGGACTGTCGAACACCGGGGAGCTGTTTTTT | CASSGLSNTGELFF
TRBJ1-2 | - | TRBV9 | once | TGTGCCAGCAGCGTGCGAGGGGGTGGCTACACCTTC | CASSVRGGGYTF
TRBJ2-1 | TRBD1 | TRBV29-1 | - | TGCAGCTCTATAGGACAGGGGGGTTTCAATGAGCAGTTCTTC | CSSIGQGGFNEQFF
TRBJ2-3 | - | TRBV10-3 | - | TGTGCCATCAGAGACAGCAGCACAGATACGCAGTATTTT | CAIRDSSTDTQYF
TRBJ1-1 | - | TRBV10-3 | - | TGTGCCATCAGTGAGTCGACAGGAAACACTGAAGCTTTCTTT | CAISESTGNTEAFF
TRBJ1-3 | TRBD1 | TRBV18 | - | TGTGCCAGCTCACCCGTGACAGGGTCGATGGGAAGGACTGGAAACACCATATATTTT | CASSPVTGSMGRTGNTIYF
TRBJ2-7 | TRBD2 | TRBV7-2 | - | TGTGCCAGCAGCTGGACTAGCGGGGGGTTAACCTACGAGCAGTACTTC | CASSWTSGGLTYEQYF
TRBJ2-3 | - | TRBV19 | - | TGTGCCAGTAGTATAGATCCCCCACTCACCACAGATACGCAGTATTTT | CASSIDPPLTTDTQYF
TRBJ2-5 | TRBD2 | TRBV27 | - | TGTGCCAGCAGTCCTCGGACTAGCGGGGTTGGAGAGACCCAGTACTTC | CASSPRTSGVGETQYF
TRBJ2-2 | TRBD1 | TRBV5-1 | - | TGCGCCAGCAGCTTGTCAGGGACAGGGGCAAACACCGGGGAGCTGTTTTTT | CASSLSGTGANTGELFF
TRBJ1-6 | - | TRBV4-1 | - | TGCGCCAGCAGCCAAGGGGGGGGGAACTCACCCCTCCACTTT | CASSQGGGNSPLHF
TRBJ2-2 | - | TRBV5-1 | - | TGCGCCAGCAGCCCGGGACAGAACACCGGGGAGCTGTTTTTT | CASSPGQNTGELFF
TRBJ2-2 | TRBD1 | TRBV29-1 | - | TGCAGCGTCCGGACAGGGGGGGACACCGGGGAGCTGTTTTTT | CSVRTGGDTGELFF
TRBJ2-4 | - | TRBV28 | - | TGTGCCAGCAGTTTCCCAAGAACTAGTTTAGGCATTCAGTACTTC | CASSFPRTSLGIQYF
TRBJ1-1 | TRBD1 | TRBV7-9 | - | TGTGCCAGCAGCCCACTGCAGGGACAGGGGAGGAGCGGGGAAGCTTTCTTT | CASSPLQGQGRSGEAFF
TRBJ1-6 | - | TRBV5-6 | - | TGTGCCAGCAGCCTACCAGGGGTCCCAAATTCACCCCTCCACTTT | CASSLPGVPNSPLHF